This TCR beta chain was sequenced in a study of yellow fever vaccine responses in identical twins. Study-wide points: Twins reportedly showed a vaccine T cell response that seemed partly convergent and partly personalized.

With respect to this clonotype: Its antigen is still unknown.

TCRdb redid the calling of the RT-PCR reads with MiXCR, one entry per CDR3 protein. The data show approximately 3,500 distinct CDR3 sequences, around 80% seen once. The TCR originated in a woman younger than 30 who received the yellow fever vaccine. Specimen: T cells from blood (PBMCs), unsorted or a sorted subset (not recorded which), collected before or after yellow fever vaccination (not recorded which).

The CDR3 DNA reads as TGCGCCAGCAGCCCCGGTCTCCAAGAGACCCAGTACTTC. Its translation: CASSPGLQETQYF. This chain uses TRBV5-1 with TRBJ2-5; D remains unclear. Germline-derived CDR1 and CDR2 are SGHRS and YFSETQ. The V end was cut by 4 bases, the J end by 1 base, with 8 bases between. This CDR3 contains 13 residues.